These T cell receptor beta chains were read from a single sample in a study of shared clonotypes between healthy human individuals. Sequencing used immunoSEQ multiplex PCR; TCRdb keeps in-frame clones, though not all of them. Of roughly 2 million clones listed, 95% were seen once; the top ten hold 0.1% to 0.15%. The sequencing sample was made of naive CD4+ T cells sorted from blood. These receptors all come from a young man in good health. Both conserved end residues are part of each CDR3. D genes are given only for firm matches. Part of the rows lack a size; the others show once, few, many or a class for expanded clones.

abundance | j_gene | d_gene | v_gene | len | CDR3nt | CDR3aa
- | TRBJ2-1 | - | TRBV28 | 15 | TGTGCCAGCAGTTTCGCCCAGGGATCCTACAATGAGCAGTTCTTC | CASSFAQGSYNEQFF
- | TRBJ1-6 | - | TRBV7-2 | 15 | TGTGCCAGCAGCTTGAGTCCAGGCTTTAATTCACCCCTCCACTTT | CASSLSPGFNSPLHF
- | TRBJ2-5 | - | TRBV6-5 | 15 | TGTGCCAGCAGTTACTCCTCAGGGTTCCAAGAGACCCAGTACTTC | CASSYSSGFQETQYF
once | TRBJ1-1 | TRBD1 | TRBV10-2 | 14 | TGCGCCAGCAGACCGGACAGGGGTGGCACTGAAGCTTTCTTT | CASRPDRGGTEAFF
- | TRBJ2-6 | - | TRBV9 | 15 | TGTGCCAGCAGCGTAAAAAGCTCTGGGGCCAACGTCCTGACTTTC | CASSVKSSGANVLTF
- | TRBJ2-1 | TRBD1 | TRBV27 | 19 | TGTGCCAGCAGTTTAGGCCCGGGACAGGGCCAAATTAACTACAATGAGCAGTTCTTC | CASSLGPGQGQINYNEQFF
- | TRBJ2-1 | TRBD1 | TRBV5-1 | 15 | TGCGCCAGCAGCAAGGGACAGGGAGGATTCAATGAGCAGTTCTTC | CASSKGQGGFNEQFF
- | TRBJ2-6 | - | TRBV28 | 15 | TGTGCCAGCAGGTCGGGTGATGCTGGGGCCAACGTCCTGACTTTC | CASRSGDAGANVLTF
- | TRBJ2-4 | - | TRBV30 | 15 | TGTGCCTGGAGTGTGAACAGCCAAGCCAAAAACATTCAGTACTTC | CAWSVNSQAKNIQYF
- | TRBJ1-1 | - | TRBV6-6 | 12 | TGTGCCAGCAGTAGGGACGCCACTGAAGCTTTCTTT | CASSRDATEAFF
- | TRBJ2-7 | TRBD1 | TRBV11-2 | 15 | TGTGCCAGCAGCTTAGCCCGATCAGGGGGCTACGAGCAGTACTTC | CASSLARSGGYEQYF
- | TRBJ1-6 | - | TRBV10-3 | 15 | TGTGCCATCAGTGAGTCCGGACAGTGGGATTCACCCCTCCACTTT | CAISESGQWDSPLHF
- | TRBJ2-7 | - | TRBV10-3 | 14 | TGTGCCATCAGTGATACCCCAGGCACCTACGAGCAGTACTTC | CAISDTPGTYEQYF
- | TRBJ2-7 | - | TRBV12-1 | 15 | TGTGCCAGCGGTCGATATTCGAGAGTCGCGAGCGAGCAGTACTTC | CASGRYSRVASEQYF
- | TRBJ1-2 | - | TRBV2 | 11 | TGTGCCAGCAGTGAAGGGGTGGGCTACACCTTC | CASSEGVGYTF